Given below is one T cell receptor (beta chain) in context. The data were obtained in a study of cytomegalovirus exposure and HLA in healthy donors. Here immunoSEQ multiplex PCR was the method, and the copy in TCRdb shows in-frame clones only, minus some. The table includes fewer than 200,000 clones, about 86% detected once. There are 16 residues in the CDR3. The germline V gene has CDR1 SGHRS and CDR2 YFSETQ. V was cut by 2 bases and J by 0 bases, with 11 bases left in between. The sequence was collected from a woman in her late teens or twenties in good health and CMV-seronegative. V is TRBV5-1 and J is TRBJ1-4; D is undetermined. Sequencing input: PBMCs. CDR3 sequence: CASSFGSVATNEKLFF. In nucleotides, the CDR3 is TGCGCCAGCAGCTTCGGGTCGGTTGCAACTAATGAAAAACTGTTTTTT.